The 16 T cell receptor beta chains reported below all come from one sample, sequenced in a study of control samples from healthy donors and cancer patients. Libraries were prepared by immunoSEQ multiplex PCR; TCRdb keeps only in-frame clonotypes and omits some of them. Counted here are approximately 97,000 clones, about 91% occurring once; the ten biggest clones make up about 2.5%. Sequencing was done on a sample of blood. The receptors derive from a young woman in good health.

CDR3 sequence (DNA): TGTGCCAGCAGTCCCCTTTTACTAGCGGGAGGTGATGAGCAGTTCTTC. It codes for CASSPLLLAGGDEQFF. V usage is TRBV27 and J usage is TRBJ2-1; TRBD2 matches 12 bases. The CDR3 totals 16 residues. The V gene end was trimmed by 5 bases and the J gene end by 8 bases; junction bases not matched to a gene: 10. The V gene's germline CDR1 is MNHEY and CDR2 SMNVEV (reference sequence).

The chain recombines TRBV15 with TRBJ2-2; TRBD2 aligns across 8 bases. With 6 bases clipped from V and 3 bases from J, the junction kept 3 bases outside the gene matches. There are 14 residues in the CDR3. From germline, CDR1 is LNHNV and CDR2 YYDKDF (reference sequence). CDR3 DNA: TGTGCCACCAGATTAGCGGGGTACACCGGGGAGCTGTTTTTT. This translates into CATRLAGYTGELFF.

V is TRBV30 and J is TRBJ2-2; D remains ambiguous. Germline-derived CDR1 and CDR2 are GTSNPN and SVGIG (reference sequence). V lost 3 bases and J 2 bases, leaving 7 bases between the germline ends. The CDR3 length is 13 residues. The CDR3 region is CAWSAGNTGELFF. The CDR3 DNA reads TGTGCCTGGAGCGCCGGTAACACCGGGGAGCTGTTTTTT.

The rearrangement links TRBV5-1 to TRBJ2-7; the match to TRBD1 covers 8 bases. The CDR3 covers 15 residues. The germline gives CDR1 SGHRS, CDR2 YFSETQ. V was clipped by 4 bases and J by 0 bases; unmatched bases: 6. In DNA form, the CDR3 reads TGCGCCAGCAGCCAGGTGACAGGGGTCTCCTACGAGCAGTACTTC. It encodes CASSQVTGVSYEQYF.

The CDR3 reads CASSIGTDRGYGYTF. CDR3 sequence (DNA): TGTGCCAGTAGTATCGGGACGGACAGGGGCTATGGCTACACCTTC. The chain carries TRBV19 and TRBJ1-2, with 9 nucleotides matching TRBD1. V lost 3 bases to trimming and J lost 4 bases; unmatched junction nucleotides: 6. Germline CDR1 reads LNHDA; CDR2 reads SQIVND (reference sequence). This CDR3 has 15 amino acids.

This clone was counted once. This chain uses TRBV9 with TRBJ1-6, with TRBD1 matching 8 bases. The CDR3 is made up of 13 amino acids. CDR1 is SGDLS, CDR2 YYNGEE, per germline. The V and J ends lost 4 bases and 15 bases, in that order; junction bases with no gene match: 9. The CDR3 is CASSTEDRAGLHF. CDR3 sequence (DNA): TGTGCCAGCAGCACCGAGGACAGGGCGGGCCTCCACTTT. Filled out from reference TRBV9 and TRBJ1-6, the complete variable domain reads DSGVTQTPKHLITATGQRVTLRCSPRSGDLSVYWYQQSLDQGLQFLIQYYNGEERAKGNILERFSAQQFPDLHSELNLSSLELGDSALYFCASSTEDRAGLHFGNGTRLTVT.

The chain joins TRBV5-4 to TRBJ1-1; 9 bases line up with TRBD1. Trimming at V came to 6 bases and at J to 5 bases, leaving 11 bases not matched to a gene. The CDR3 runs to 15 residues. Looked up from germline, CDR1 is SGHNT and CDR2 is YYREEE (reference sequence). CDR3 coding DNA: TGTGCCAGCACCCTAGCCGCGACAGGGGGGACTGAAGCTTTCTTT. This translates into CASTLAATGGTEAFF.

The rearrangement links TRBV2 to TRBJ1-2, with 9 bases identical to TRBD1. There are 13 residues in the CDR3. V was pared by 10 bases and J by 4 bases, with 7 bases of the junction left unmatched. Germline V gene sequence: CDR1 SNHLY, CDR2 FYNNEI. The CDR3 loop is CANRDRVAYGYTF. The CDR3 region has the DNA TGTGCCAACCGGGACAGGGTAGCCTATGGCTACACCTTC.

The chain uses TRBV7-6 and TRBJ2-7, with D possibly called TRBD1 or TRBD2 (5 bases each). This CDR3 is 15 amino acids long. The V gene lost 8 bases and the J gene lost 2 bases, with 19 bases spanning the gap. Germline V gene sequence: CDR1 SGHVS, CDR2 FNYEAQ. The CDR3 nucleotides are TGTGCCAGCCCCCACCGTAGGGACGGCACCTACGAGCAGTACTTC. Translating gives CASPHRRDGTYEQYF.

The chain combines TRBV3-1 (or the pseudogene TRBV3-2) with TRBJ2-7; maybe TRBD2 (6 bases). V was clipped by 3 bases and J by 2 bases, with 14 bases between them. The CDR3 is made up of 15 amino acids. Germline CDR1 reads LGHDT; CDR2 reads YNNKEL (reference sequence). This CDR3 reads CASSHPAGGAYEQYF. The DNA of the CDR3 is TGTGCCAGCAGCCACCCCGCCGGGGGAGCCTACGAGCAGTACTTC.

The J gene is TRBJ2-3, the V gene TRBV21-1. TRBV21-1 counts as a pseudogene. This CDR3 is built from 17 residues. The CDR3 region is CASSKEPGIRTQDTQYF. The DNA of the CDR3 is TGTGCCAGCAGCAAAGAGCCCGGCATTCGGACCCAGGATACGCAGTATTTT.

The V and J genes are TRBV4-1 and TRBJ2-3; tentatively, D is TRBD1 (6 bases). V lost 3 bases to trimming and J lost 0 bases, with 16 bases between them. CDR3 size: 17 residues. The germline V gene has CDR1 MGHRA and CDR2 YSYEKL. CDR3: CASSHKLQGQSTDTQYF. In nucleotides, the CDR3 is TGCGCCAGCAGCCACAAGCTGCAGGGGCAGAGCACAGATACGCAGTATTTT.

The CDR3 here is CASSLQTSGVAVTQYF. DNA of the CDR3: TGTGCCAGCAGCTTACAGACTAGCGGGGTGGCGGTTACGCAGTATTTT. The J gene is TRBJ2-3, the V gene TRBV7-2; 11 nucleotides agree with TRBD2. From germline, CDR1 is SGHTA and CDR2 FQGNSA. Trimming at V came to 2 bases and at J to 8 bases, leaving 9 bases not matched to a gene. CDR3 length equals 16 residues. The full variable domain, with the rest looked up from reference TRBV7-2 and TRBJ2-3, is GAGVSQSPSNKVTEKGKDVELRCDPISGHTALYWYRQSLGQGLEFLIYFQGNSAPDKSGLPSDRFSAERTGGSVSTLTIQRTQQEDSAVYLCASSLQTSGVAVTQYFGPGTRLTVL.

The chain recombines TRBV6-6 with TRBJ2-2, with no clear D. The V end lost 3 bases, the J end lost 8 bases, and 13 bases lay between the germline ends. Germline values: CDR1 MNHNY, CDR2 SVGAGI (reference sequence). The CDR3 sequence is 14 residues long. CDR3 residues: CASSYRGFLGELFF. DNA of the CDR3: TGTGCCAGCAGTTATAGAGGATTTCTAGGGGAGCTGTTTTTT.

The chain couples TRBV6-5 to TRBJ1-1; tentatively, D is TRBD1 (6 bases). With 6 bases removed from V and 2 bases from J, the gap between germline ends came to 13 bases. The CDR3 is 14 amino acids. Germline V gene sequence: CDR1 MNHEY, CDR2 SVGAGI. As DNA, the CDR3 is TGTGCCAGCAGGGCGACAGGAGAAAACACTGAAGCTTTCTTT. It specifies CASRATGENTEAFF.

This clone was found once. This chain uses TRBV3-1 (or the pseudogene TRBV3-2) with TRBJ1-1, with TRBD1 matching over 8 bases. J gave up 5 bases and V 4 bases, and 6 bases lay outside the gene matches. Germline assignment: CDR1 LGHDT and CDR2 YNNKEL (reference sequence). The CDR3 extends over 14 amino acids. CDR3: CASSLGQGWTEAFF. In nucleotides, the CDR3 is TGTGCCAGCAGCCTAGGACAGGGATGGACTGAAGCTTTCTTT.